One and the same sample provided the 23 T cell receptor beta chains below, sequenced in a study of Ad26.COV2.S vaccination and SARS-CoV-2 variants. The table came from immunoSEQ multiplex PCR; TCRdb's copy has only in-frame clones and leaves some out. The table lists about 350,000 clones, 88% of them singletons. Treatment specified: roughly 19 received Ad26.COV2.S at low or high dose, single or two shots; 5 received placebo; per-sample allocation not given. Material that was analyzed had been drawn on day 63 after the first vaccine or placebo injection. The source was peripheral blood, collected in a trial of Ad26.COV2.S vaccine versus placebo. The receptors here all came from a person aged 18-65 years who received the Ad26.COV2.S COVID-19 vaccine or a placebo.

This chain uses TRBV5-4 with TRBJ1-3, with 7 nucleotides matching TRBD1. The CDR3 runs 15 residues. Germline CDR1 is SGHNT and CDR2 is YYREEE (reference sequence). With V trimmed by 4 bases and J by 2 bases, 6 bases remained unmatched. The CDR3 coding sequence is TGTGCCAGCAGCCATGACAGGGTTACTGGAAACACCATATATTTT. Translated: CASSHDRVTGNTIYF. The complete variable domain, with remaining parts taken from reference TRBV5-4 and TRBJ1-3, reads ETGVTQSPTHLIKTRGQQVTLRCSSQSGHNTVSWYQQALGQGPQFIFQYYREEENGRGNFPPRFSGLQFPNYSSELNVNALELDDSALYLCASSHDRVTGNTIYFGEGSWLTVV.

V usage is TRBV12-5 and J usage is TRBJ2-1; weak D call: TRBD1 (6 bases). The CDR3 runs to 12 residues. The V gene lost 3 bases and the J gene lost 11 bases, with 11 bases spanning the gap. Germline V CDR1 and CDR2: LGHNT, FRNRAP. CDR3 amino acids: CASGLPRGQQFF. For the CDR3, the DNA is TGTGCTAGTGGTTTACCCAGGGGCCAGCAGTTCTTC.

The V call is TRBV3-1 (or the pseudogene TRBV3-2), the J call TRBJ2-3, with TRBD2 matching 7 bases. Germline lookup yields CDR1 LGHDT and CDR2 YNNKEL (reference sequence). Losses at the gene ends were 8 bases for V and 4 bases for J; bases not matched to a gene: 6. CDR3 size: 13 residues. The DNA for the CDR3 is TGTGCCAGCGGACTGCGGGGGTCAGATACGCAGTATTTT. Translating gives CASGLRGSDTQYF.

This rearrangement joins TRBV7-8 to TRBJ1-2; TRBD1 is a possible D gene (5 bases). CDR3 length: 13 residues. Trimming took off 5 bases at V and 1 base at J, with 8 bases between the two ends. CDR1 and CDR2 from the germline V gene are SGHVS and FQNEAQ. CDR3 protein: CASSARGNYGYTF. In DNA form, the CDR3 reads TGTGCCAGCAGCGCTAGGGGTAACTATGGCTACACCTTC.

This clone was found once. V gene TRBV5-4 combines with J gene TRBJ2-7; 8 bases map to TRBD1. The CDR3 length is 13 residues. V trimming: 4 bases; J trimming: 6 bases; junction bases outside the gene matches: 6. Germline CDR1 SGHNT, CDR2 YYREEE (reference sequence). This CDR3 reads CASSADRVGEQYF. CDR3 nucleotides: TGTGCCAGCAGCGCGGACAGGGTCGGCGAGCAGTACTTC.

This CDR3 reads CASSQEARVVTGELFF. The CDR3 nucleotides are TGTGCCAGCAGCCAAGAGGCCCGCGTCGTCACCGGGGAGCTGTTTTTT. The V call is TRBV4-2, the J call TRBJ2-2; D unresolved. The germline CDR1 and CDR2 sequences are LGHNA and YNFKEQ. Trimming shortened V by 0 bases and J by 4 bases, and 12 bases separated the two germline ends. The CDR3 sequence is 16 residues long.

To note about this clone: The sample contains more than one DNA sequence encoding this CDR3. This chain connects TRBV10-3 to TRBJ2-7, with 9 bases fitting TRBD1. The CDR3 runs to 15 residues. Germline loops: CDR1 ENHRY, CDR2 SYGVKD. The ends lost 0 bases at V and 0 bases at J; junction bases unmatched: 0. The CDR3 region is CAISESGQGSYEQYF. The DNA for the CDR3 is TGTGCCATCAGTGAGTCGGGACAGGGCTCCTACGAGCAGTACTTC.

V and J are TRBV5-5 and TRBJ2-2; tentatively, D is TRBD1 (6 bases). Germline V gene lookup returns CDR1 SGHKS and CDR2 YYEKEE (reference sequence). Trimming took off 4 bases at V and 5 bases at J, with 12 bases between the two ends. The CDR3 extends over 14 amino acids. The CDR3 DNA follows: TGTGCCAGCAGCAGATGGGGGCAAACCGGGGAGCTGTTTTTT. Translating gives CASSRWGQTGELFF.

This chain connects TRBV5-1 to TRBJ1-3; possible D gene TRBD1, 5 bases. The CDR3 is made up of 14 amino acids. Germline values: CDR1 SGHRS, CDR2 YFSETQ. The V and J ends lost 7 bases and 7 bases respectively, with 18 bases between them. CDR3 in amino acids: CASAPGSNRNTIYF. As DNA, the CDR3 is TGCGCCAGCGCCCCAGGGTCCAACCGGAACACCATATATTTT.

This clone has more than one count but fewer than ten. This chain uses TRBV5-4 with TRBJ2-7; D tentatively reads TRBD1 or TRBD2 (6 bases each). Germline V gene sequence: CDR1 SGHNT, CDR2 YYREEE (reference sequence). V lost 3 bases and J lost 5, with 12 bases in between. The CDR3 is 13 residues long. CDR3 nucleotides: TGTGCCAGCAGCTGGACTCGGGGGCACGAGCAGTACTTC. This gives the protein CASSWTRGHEQYF.

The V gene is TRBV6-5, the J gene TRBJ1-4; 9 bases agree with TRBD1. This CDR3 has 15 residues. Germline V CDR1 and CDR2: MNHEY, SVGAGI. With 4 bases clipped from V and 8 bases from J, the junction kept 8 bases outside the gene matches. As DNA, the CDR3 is TGTGCCAGCAGTTTCGGACAGGGGAAAGAGGAAAAACTGTTTTTT. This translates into CASSFGQGKEEKLFF.

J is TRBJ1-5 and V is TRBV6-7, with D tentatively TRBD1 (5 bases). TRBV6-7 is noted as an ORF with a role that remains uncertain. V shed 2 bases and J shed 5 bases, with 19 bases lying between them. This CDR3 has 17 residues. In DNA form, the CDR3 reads TGTGCCAGCAGTTACAGTGGGTGGGGCAGAAAAGATCAGCCCCAGCATTTT. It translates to CASSYSGWGRKDQPQHF.

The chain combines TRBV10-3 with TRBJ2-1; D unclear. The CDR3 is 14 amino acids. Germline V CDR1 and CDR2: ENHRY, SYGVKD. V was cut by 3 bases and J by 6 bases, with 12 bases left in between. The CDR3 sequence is CAISDSVVGNEQFF. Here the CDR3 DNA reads TGTGCCATCAGTGACTCCGTGGTTGGCAATGAGCAGTTCTTC.

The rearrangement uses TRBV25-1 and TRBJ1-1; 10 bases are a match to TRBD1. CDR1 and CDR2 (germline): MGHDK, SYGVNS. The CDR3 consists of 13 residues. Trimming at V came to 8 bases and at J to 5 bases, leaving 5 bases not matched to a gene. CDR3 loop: CASWTGGGTEAFF. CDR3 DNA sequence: TGTGCCAGCTGGACAGGGGGTGGAACTGAAGCTTTCTTT.

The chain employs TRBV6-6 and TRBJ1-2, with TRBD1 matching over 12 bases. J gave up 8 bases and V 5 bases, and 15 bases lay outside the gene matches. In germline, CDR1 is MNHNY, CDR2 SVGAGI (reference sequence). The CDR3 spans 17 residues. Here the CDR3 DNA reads TGTGCCAGCAGTCCGTCCGGGACAGGGGGCGATTCGGGCGGCTACACCTTC. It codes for CASSPSGTGGDSGGYTF.

The CDR3 is CASSQDYGLGANVLTF. CDR3 DNA: TGCGCCAGCAGCCAAGATTATGGGTTGGGGGCCAACGTCCTGACTTTC. The rearrangement links TRBV4-1 to TRBJ2-6; D is ambiguous. The CDR3 consists of 16 residues. Looked up from germline, CDR1 is MGHRA and CDR2 is YSYEKL. The V and J ends lost 0 bases and 4 bases respectively, with 10 bases between them.

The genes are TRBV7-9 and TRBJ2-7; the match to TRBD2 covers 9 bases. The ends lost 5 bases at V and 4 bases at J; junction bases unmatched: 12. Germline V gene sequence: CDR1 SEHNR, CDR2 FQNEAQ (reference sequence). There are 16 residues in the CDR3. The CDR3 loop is CASSLSTGTSQYEQYF. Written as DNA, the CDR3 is TGTGCCAGCAGCCTGTCTACCGGGACTAGCCAGTACGAGCAGTACTTC.

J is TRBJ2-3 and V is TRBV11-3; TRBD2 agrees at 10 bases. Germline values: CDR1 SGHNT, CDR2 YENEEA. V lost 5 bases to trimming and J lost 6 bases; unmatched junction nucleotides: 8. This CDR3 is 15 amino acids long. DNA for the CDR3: TGTGCCAGCAGCCCTAAGCGGGGGGGCTGGGATACGCAGTATTTT. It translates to CASSPKRGGWDTQYF. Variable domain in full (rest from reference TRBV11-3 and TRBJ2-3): EAGVVQSPRYKIIEKKQPVAFWCNPISGHNTLYWYLQNLGQGPELLIRYENEEAVDDSQLPKDRFSAERLKGVDSTLKIQPAELGDSAVYLCASSPKRGGWDTQYFGPGTRLTVL.

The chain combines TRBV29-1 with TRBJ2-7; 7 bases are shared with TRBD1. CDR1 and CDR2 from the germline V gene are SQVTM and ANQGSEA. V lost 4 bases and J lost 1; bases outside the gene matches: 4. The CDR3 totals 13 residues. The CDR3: CSVGQGSSYEQYF. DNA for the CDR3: TGCAGCGTTGGACAGGGTTCATCCTACGAGCAGTACTTC.

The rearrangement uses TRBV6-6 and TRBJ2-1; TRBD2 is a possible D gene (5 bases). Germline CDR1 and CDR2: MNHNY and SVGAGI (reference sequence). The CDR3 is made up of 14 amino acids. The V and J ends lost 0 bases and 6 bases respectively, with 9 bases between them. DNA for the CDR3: TGTGCCAGCAGTTACTCTCCAGCGGCCAATGAGCAGTTCTTC. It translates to CASSYSPAANEQFF.

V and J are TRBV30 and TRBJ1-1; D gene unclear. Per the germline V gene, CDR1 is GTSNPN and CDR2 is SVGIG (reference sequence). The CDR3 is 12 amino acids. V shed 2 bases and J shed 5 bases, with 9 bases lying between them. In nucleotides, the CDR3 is TGTGCCTGGAGTTGGGGTTATACTGAAGCTTTCTTT. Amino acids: CAWSWGYTEAFF.

The CDR3 is CAWSPTGQPGTEAFF. The CDR3 nucleotides read TGTGCCTGGAGTCCCACCGGACAGCCGGGCACTGAAGCTTTCTTT. The genes are TRBV30 and TRBJ1-1; weak D call: TRBD1 (6 bases). This CDR3 comprises 15 residues. Trimming removed 2 bases from V and 4 bases from J, with 17 bases in between. Germline CDR1 GTSNPN, CDR2 SVGIG (reference sequence).

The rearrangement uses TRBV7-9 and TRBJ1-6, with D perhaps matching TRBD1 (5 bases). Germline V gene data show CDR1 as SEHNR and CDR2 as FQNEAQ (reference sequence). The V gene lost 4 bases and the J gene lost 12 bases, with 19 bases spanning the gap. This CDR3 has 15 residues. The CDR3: CASSSTGSGGLPLHF. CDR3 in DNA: TGTGCCAGCAGCTCAACCGGATCCGGGGGTTTACCCCTCCACTTT. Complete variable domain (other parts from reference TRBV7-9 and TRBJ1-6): DTGVSQNPRHKITKRGQNVTFRCDPISEHNRLYWYRQTLGQGPEFLTYFQNEAQLEKSRLLSDRFSAERPKGSFSTLEIQRTEQGDSAMYLCASSSTGSGGLPLHFGNGTRLTVT.